The clone carrying this T cell receptor (beta chain) was seen more than once but under ten times. V was clipped by 8 bases and J by 3 bases; unmatched bases: 10. This CDR3 region has 15 residues. This record belongs to a study of T cells in Graves' hyperthyroidism and ophthalmopathy. It was RNA transcripts that yielded the amplified TCR beta CDR3 regions. HTBI primers were used for first-round RT-PCR of the TCR CDR3. TCRdb independently ran MiXCR on the multiplex PCR reads; one entry per CDR3 protein. This sample has fewer than 900,000 distinct CDR3 sequences, with about 17% found just once. Researchers defined stable Graves' hyperthyroidism as no ophthalmopathy progression within 18 months.

The sequencing input was blood. This receptor was taken from a man between 18 and 29 years old with Graves' hyperthyroidism. The chain joins TRBV12-3 or TRBV12-4 to TRBJ2-1; 7 nucleotides agree with TRBD2. CDR3 protein: CASGPSAGIYNEQFF. The CDR3 region has the DNA TGTGCCAGCGGCCCTTCAGCGGGGATCTACAATGAGCAGTTCTTC.